Shown below are 27 T cell receptor beta chains from a single sample sequenced in a study of blood T cell repertoires in COVID-19. Assay: immunoSEQ multiplex PCR; the TCRdb copy retains only in-frame clones and omits some. The data contain fewer than 400,000 clones, about 90% of them singletons. Sequenced input: PBMCs or T cells enriched from blood (not recorded which). Source of these receptors: a woman in her 30s who had recovered from COVID-19.

This chain joins TRBV6-5 and TRBJ1-2, with D tentatively TRBD1 (6 bases). V was pared by 5 bases and J by 12 bases, with 22 bases between. CDR3 size: 14 residues. Germline CDR1 MNHEY, CDR2 SVGAGI. CDR3 protein: CASSPIDPREGDTF. For the CDR3, the DNA is TGTGCCAGCAGTCCTATTGACCCCAGGGAGGGGGACACCTTC.

The chain is built from TRBV4-3 and TRBJ2-3; 7 positions agree with TRBD2. The germline V gene has CDR1 LGHNA and CDR2 YSLEER. Trimming took 0 bases from V and 1 from J; bases not matched to a gene: 10. There are 18 residues in the CDR3. The CDR3 sequence: CASSQDRASGGGTDTQYF. The CDR3 region has the DNA TGCGCCAGCAGCCAAGATCGGGCTAGCGGAGGGGGCACAGATACGCAGTATTTT.

The chain has TRBV5-5 and TRBJ2-5; TRBD2 aligns across 12 bases. V gave up 0 bases and J gave up 0 bases; unmatched junction bases: 0. Germline CDR1 and CDR2: SGHKS and YYEKEE (reference sequence). The CDR3 runs to 16 residues. CDR3 sequence (DNA): TGTGCCAGCAGCTTGGGACTAGCGGGGGACCAAGAGACCCAGTACTTC. It translates to CASSLGLAGDQETQYF.

The gene calls are TRBV15 and TRBJ2-7; D remains ambiguous. Trimming took off 0 bases at V and 3 bases at J, with 12 bases between the two ends. The germline gives CDR1 LNHNV, CDR2 YYDKDF (reference sequence). CDR3 length: 15 residues. The CDR3 bases are TGTGCCACCAGCAGAGAGGTGGGCAAGCACTACGAGCAGTACTTC. This codes for CATSREVGKHYEQYF.

This sequence joins TRBV3-1 (or the pseudogene TRBV3-2) and TRBJ1-1; D may be TRBD1 (6 bases). V lost 0 bases and J lost 1, with 12 bases in between. The CDR3 is 16 residues long. CDR1 and CDR2 from the germline V gene are LGHDT and YNNKEL (reference sequence). The chain's CDR3 is CASSQDIQGENTEAFF. CDR3 DNA sequence: TGTGCCAGCAGCCAAGATATACAGGGAGAGAACACTGAAGCTTTCTTT.

The rearrangement joins TRBV28 to TRBJ2-7; 8 bases map to TRBD2. V lost 6 bases and J lost 0; bases outside the gene matches: 10. The germline gives CDR1 MDHEN, CDR2 SYDVKM. CDR3 size: 16 residues. The CDR3 region has the DNA TGTGCCAGCAGGGCCTCCTCGGGGACTAGCTCCTACGAGCAGTACTTC. It is translated as CASRASSGTSSYEQYF.

The chain has TRBV7-2 and TRBJ1-5; TRBD1 matches 7 bases. Germline V gene sequence: CDR1 SGHTA, CDR2 FQGNSA. With V trimmed by 5 bases and J by 1 base, 5 bases remained unmatched. The CDR3 has 15 residues. CDR3 coding DNA: TGTGCCAGCAGCACAGGGGTTGGGAGCAATCAGCCCCAGCATTTT. Residues: CASSTGVGSNQPQHF.

J is TRBJ2-3 and V is TRBV5-6, with TRBD1 matching 8 bases. The V segment lost 7 bases and the J segment 3 bases; nucleotides outside the gene matches: 7. This CDR3 is built from 14 residues. The germline gives CDR1 SGHDT, CDR2 YYEEEE. The CDR3 region is CASLRQGRTDTQYF. CDR3 DNA: TGTGCCAGCCTTAGACAGGGGAGGACAGATACGCAGTATTTT. The variable domain in full, completed from reference TRBV5-6 and TRBJ2-3, reads DAGVTQSPTHLIKTRGQQVTLRCSPKSGHDTVSWYQQALGQGPQFIFQYYEEEERQRGNFPDRFSGHQFPNYSSELNVNALLLGDSALYLCASLRQGRTDTQYFGPGTRLTVL.

The gene calls are TRBV4-1 and TRBJ1-5; possibly TRBD1 for D (6 bases). V was trimmed by 1 base and J by 4 bases, leaving 11 bases between them. Germline CDR1 is MGHRA and CDR2 is YSYEKL. The CDR3 has 15 residues. CDR3 sequence (DNA): TGCGCCAGCAGCCAAGTTGCACAGGGAAATCAGCCCCAGCATTTT. It encodes CASSQVAQGNQPQHF.

About this clone: Compared with germline, one end of the junction differs, possibly owing to a read error. The chain uses TRBV7-9 and TRBJ2-7; TRBD1 might be the D (6 bases). This CDR3 is 14 amino acids long. Germline assignment: CDR1 SEHNR and CDR2 FQNEAQ (reference sequence). The CDR3 DNA reads as TGTGCCAGCAGCCCAACGGGACAACTAACCACCGAGGACTTC. Protein product: CASSPTGQLTTEDF.

The gene calls are TRBV5-1 and TRBJ2-1; D uncertain. This CDR3 is 15 amino acids long. V was trimmed by 0 bases and J by 0 bases, leaving 7 bases between them. Germline lookup yields CDR1 SGHRS and CDR2 YFSETQ. CDR3 bases: TGCGCCAGCAGCTTGGACTGGAGCTCCTACAATGAGCAGTTCTTC. This sequence encodes CASSLDWSSYNEQFF.

This clone was seen just once. The genes are TRBV18 and TRBJ2-2, with a weak D call TRBD1 (6 bases). Germline assignment: CDR1 KGHSH and CDR2 LQKENI. Trimming stripped 5 bases from V and 1 base from J, with 8 bases between. The CDR3 is made up of 14 amino acids. The CDR3 nucleotides read TGTGCCAGCTCAATACAGGGGAACACCGGGGAGCTGTTTTTT. It is translated as CASSIQGNTGELFF. Full variable domain (missing parts from reference TRBV18 and TRBJ2-2): NAGVMQNPRHLVRRRGQEARLRCSPMKGHSHVYWYRQLPEEGLKFMVYLQKENIIDESGMPKERFSAEFPKEGPSILRIQQVVRGDSAAYFCASSIQGNTGELFFGEGSRLTVL.

V is TRBV27 and J is TRBJ2-5; 7 positions match TRBD2. This CDR3 has 14 residues. Germline values: CDR1 MNHEY, CDR2 SMNVEV (reference sequence). Trimming at V came to 3 bases and at J to 5 bases, leaving 6 bases not matched to a gene. CDR3 residues: CASSLGGGSETQYF. The CDR3 nucleotides are TGTGCCAGCAGTTTGGGGGGGGGATCGGAGACCCAGTACTTC.

V and J are TRBV4-1 and TRBJ1-1; no clear D. Germline lookup yields CDR1 MGHRA and CDR2 YSYEKL. V gave up 7 bases and J gave up 0 bases, with 18 bases separating them. The CDR3 extends over 16 amino acids. Here the CDR3 DNA reads TGCGCCAGCACCCCCTGGGGAGGACGGCTGAACACTGAAGCTTTCTTT. It codes for CASTPWGGRLNTEAFF.

Concerning this clone: The identical CDR3 is also encoded by other nucleotide sequences in the sample. The chain couples TRBV7-3 to TRBJ1-1; D is perhaps TRBD1 (5 bases). CDR3 length: 14 residues. V lost 0 bases to trimming and J lost 4 bases, with 9 bases between them. Germline V gives CDR1 SGHTA, CDR2 FQGTGA. In nucleotides, the CDR3 is TGTGCCAGCAGCTTAACCGGGGGGGTCACTGAAGCTTTCTTT. Residues: CASSLTGGVTEAFF.

This CDR3 is CASSPGSGGADNEQFF. The CDR3 DNA sequence: TGTGCCAGCAGCCCCGGTAGCGGGGGGGCCGACAATGAGCAGTTCTTC. V and J are TRBV4-2 and TRBJ2-1; 11 bases are a match to TRBD2. Losses at the gene ends were 4 bases for V and 5 bases for J; bases not matched to a gene: 7. Germline V lookup: CDR1 LGHNA, CDR2 YNFKEQ. The CDR3 has 16 residues.

The rearrangement links TRBV30 to TRBJ1-4; 9 positions match TRBD1. With 2 bases clipped from V and 5 bases from J, the junction kept 3 bases outside the gene matches. CDR3 size: 14 residues. Germline CDR1 GTSNPN, CDR2 SVGIG (reference sequence). DNA for the CDR3: TGTGCCTGGAGTCGACAGGGGGGAAATGAAAAACTGTTTTTT. As protein: CAWSRQGGNEKLFF.

The gene calls are TRBV3-1 (or the pseudogene TRBV3-2) and TRBJ1-2, with D uncertain. The germline CDR1 and CDR2 sequences are LGHDT and YNNKEL (reference sequence). Trimming removed 1 base from V and 7 bases from J, with 13 bases in between. This CDR3 is 14 amino acids long. This CDR3 is CASSQVRTGSGYTF. The CDR3 DNA sequence: TGTGCCAGCAGCCAAGTACGGACCGGGAGTGGCTACACCTTC.

The V gene is TRBV7-2, the J gene TRBJ1-1; a weak D match, TRBD1 (6 bases). Germline assignment: CDR1 SGHTA and CDR2 FQGNSA. This CDR3 has 12 amino acids. Trimming cost V 5 bases and J 10 bases, with 14 bases left between them. The chain's CDR3 is CASSAQGWAAFF. In nucleotides, the CDR3 is TGTGCCAGCAGCGCACAGGGCTGGGCAGCTTTCTTT.

The chain links TRBV7-9 to TRBJ1-2, with no clear D. Germline V gene lookup returns CDR1 SEHNR and CDR2 FQNEAQ (reference sequence). The germline V and J ends were trimmed by 5 bases and 3 bases, with 22 bases remaining between them. There are 17 residues in the CDR3. The CDR3 reads CASSPLGEHQSDYGYTF. The CDR3 coding sequence is TGTGCCAGCAGCCCTTTAGGAGAACACCAGTCGGACTATGGCTACACCTTC. Full variable domain (missing parts from reference TRBV7-9 and TRBJ1-2): DTGVSQNPRHKITKRGQNVTFRCDPISEHNRLYWYRQTLGQGPEFLTYFQNEAQLEKSRLLSDRFSAERPKGSFSTLEIQRTEQGDSAMYLCASSPLGEHQSDYGYTFGSGTRLTVV.

This clone was detected only once. The V and J genes are TRBV12-3 or TRBV12-4 and TRBJ1-2; 8 nucleotides line up with TRBD1. This CDR3 contains 13 residues. Unmatched junction bases numbered 6, after V lost 5 bases and J lost 7 bases. CDR3 DNA sequence: TGTGCCAGCAGTCTAACGACAGGGGTTGGCTACACCTTC. Amino acid sequence: CASSLTTGVGYTF.

The chain is built from TRBV5-1 and TRBJ2-2, with D perhaps TRBD1 (5 bases). This CDR3 comprises 15 residues. V was pared by 3 bases and J by 4 bases, with 13 bases between. CDR1 and CDR2 (germline): SGHRS, YFSETQ. The CDR3 DNA reads as TGCGCCAGCAGCTCCCAAGGGGTGGGCACCGGGGAGCTGTTTTTT. Amino acid sequence: CASSSQGVGTGELFF.

The rearrangement joins TRBV5-1 to TRBJ2-3; the match to TRBD2 covers 8 bases. Per germline, CDR1 SGHRS and CDR2 YFSETQ. Trimming at V came to 1 base and at J to 1 base, leaving 8 bases not matched to a gene. This CDR3 has 17 amino acids. CDR3 in DNA: TGCGCCAGCAGCTTGCGCTCCTCAGCGGGAGGCACAGATACGCAGTATTTT. The encoded protein is CASSLRSSAGGTDTQYF. The full variable domain, in which reference TRBV5-1 and TRBJ2-3 provide the parts outside the CDR3, is KAGVTQTPRYLIKTRGQQVTLSCSPISGHRSVSWYQQTPGQGLQFLFEYFSETQRNKGNFPGRFSGRQFSNSRSEMNVSTLELGDSALYLCASSLRSSAGGTDTQYFGPGTRLTVL.

This chain joins TRBV7-9 and TRBJ2-2; D is unresolved. Per germline, CDR1 SEHNR and CDR2 FQNEAQ (reference sequence). This CDR3 is built from 14 residues. V was trimmed by 0 bases and J by 4 bases, leaving 6 bases between them. In DNA, the CDR3 is TGTGCCAGCAGCTTAGCCGGAGCCACCGGGGAGCTGTTTTTT. This translates into CASSLAGATGELFF.

This clone was recorded once. CDR3 coding DNA: TGTGCCAGCAGCTTGAGTTTGGAGCAGTTCTTC. This gives the protein CASSLSLEQFF. The rearrangement joins TRBV7-9 to TRBJ2-1; D ambiguous. Germline V lookup: CDR1 SEHNR, CDR2 FQNEAQ (reference sequence). The CDR3 runs 11 residues. The ends were cut back, 3 bases at V and 10 bases at J, with 7 bases in the middle.

This rearrangement joins TRBV19 to TRBJ1-1; 9 positions match TRBD1. The CDR3 totals 15 residues. CDR1 LNHDA and CDR2 SQIVND come from the germline V gene (reference sequence). V dropped 8 bases and J dropped 0; count of bases not matched to a gene: 7. For the CDR3, the DNA is TGTGCCAGTCTCCCGGACAGGGGTATGAACACTGAAGCTTTCTTT. Translated, it gives CASLPDRGMNTEAFF. The whole variable domain, remainder taken from reference TRBV19 and TRBJ1-1, is DGGITQSPKYLFRKEGQNVTLSCEQNLNHDAMYWYRQDPGQGLRLIYYSQIVNDFQKGDIAEGYSVSREKKESFPLTVTSAQKNPTAFYLCASLPDRGMNTEAFFGQGTRLTVV.

This chain links TRBV19 with TRBJ1-4; 8 bases map to TRBD1. The V and J ends lost 6 bases and 8 bases, in that order; junction bases with no gene match: 8. The germline V gene encodes CDR1 LNHDA and CDR2 SQIVND (reference sequence). The CDR3 loop spans 14 amino acids. DNA of the CDR3: TGTGCCAGTAGCAGGGGGCGCTTAGTCGAAAAACTGTTTTTT. This gives the protein CASSRGRLVEKLFF.